Only a few counts were recorded for the clone carrying this T cell receptor (beta chain). Time point reported: newly diagnosed GD, antithyroid drugs for less than 3 months. RNA from PBMCs was the source of the TCR library. This sample is drawn from a study of regulatory T cells in long-lasting Graves disease. Building of the TCR beta libraries involved iRepertoire HTBI primers and Arm-PCR of CDR3 regions. Each CDR3 protein gets one entry after TCRdb re-called the multiplex PCR reads with MiXCR. Of about 530,000 distinct CDR3 sequences listed, about 16% were seen once; the top ten hold around 25%. The CDR3 loop spans 17 amino acids. V trimming: 5 bases; J trimming: 5 bases; junction bases outside the gene matches: 16. Looked up from germline, CDR1 is SGHAT and CDR2 is FQNNGV. Separately, the same data were catalogued under a study of T cells in Graves' hyperthyroidism and ophthalmopathy.

This receptor was taken from a woman aged 40 to 65 with Graves disease. This specimen consisted of peripheral blood mononuclear cells (PBMCs), obtained at new diagnosis, from a patient treated with antithyroid drugs. The V and J genes are TRBV11-2 and TRBJ2-3, with 7 bases aligning to TRBD2. The DNA of the CDR3 is TGTGCCAGCAGCCCCCTCGCACGGACGGGGGGTGGAGATACGCAGTATTTT. Its protein product is CASSPLARTGGGDTQYF.